This TCR beta chain was identified in a study of T cell responses to AZD1222 COVID-19 vaccine (dated by TCRdb to the early 2020s). Regarding the study in general: A total of 230 to 250 trial participants underwent TCR sequencing, of whom 207 received two doses of AZD1222 and about 25 received two doses of the MenACWY control vaccine. Trial participants were enrolled by age into 18-55, 56-69 and 70-plus year subgroups, with roughly 160, 29 and 62 TCR-sequenced participants respectively.

This sample's time point label indicates: baseline before first vaccination. The treatment or condition label on this specimen signifies: meningococcal conjugate vaccine given as trial control. Samples from vaccinated people were obtained from the UK trials COV001 and COV002, which included a single-blind randomized controlled phase 2/3 trial of AZD1222 (ChAdOx1 nCoV-19) in healthy adults. For TCRbeta chain sequencing, PBMC samples from trial participants were taken at day 0 and at day 28 after the second dose. The CDR3 regions of human TCRbeta chains were analyzed by immunosequencing. Turning to the authors' computational methods: TCRs in the repertoires were compared against a reference library of SARS-CoV-2-specific TCRs that had been generated with the MIRA antigen-specificity platform. Breadth was defined as the fraction of unique TCRs that were SARS-CoV-2-associated. Depth was defined as the fraction of total T cells that were SARS-CoV-2-associated. Using the MIRA data, each spike-specific TCR was assigned both to the spike region to which the TCR was reactive and to a CD4 or CD8 class. Log10-transformed breadth and depth values were compared by one-way ANOVA with Sidak's multiple comparisons tests. TCRdb limited this immuneACCESS table to in-frame rearrangements with V and J called. A share of clones is missing; checked studies link under half to unresolved V genes, and the rest is unexplained. V, J and clone size were drawn from that table, and D and trimming were deduced from the DNA. The sample has roughly 150,000 clones on record, 88% of them singletons. The top ten constitute roughly 3.5% of the sample.

Points the paper makes about the study in general: Because no samples from the day 14 peak response were available, repertoires could be characterized only after the peak T cell response. Conclusions about previously exposed vaccinees were limited because only 6 or 7 AZD1222 recipients were SARS-CoV-2 seropositive at baseline. Vaccine-associated CD4 TCRs spanned the whole spike protein, with dominant responses in regions 160-218 and 743-854. Spike-specific TCR breadth and depth rose significantly after two AZD1222 doses compared with day 0 and with MenACWY recipients. In the small 56-69-year group, the increase in depth fell short of significance, most likely because of low power. Participants were mostly white British and included more females than males, and it was suggested by the authors that clonal diversity may have been underestimated. Reportedly, almost half of the unique spike-specific TCRs recognized epitopes lying outside the regions that are mutated in the B.1.351 and B.1.1.7 variants.

Details on this clone: The target of this receptor is not known. No base quality information exists; no much larger clone differs at one position.

The sequenced sample was peripheral blood, obtained on day 0 of MenACWY control vaccination. The clonotype was recovered from an adult in good health.

The CDR3 region: CASSQFLAGQSYEQYF. In nucleotide form, the sequence is TGTGCCAGCAGCCAATTTCTAGCGGGACAATCCTACGAGCAGTACTTC. Recombination connected TRBV4-2 to TRBJ2-7, and 9 junctional nucleotides match TRBD2. Taken from the germline V gene, the CDR1 and CDR2 loops are LGHNA and YNFKEQ. The CDR3 measures 16 amino acids from cysteine to phenylalanine. Kept here is only the CDR3 DNA, which spans 48 bases and is read in frame from base 1. The germline V and J ends show losses of 2 bases and 1 base respectively, and no gene match explains 6 bases of the junction.